The TCR beta chain described here comes from a study of T cell changes during pregnancy in multiple sclerosis. CDR3 size: 15 residues. The germline V gene has CDR1 SNHLY and CDR2 FYNNEI. J lost 4 bases, V lost 1 base, and 5 bases had no gene match. The data were produced by immunoSEQ multiplex PCR, yet TCRdb's version contains in-frame clones alone and is incomplete. The table has about 110,000 clones, under 95% seen once. The specimen was peripheral blood, collected before pregnancy. The rearrangement uses TRBV2 and TRBJ2-3, with TRBD2 identical over 7 bases. The sequence derives from a female donor with multiple sclerosis, enrolled in a pregnancy study. CDR3 in DNA: TGTGCCAGCAGTGAAGGCGGGAGTGGAGCAGATACGCAGTATTTT. Translation gives CASSEGGSGADTQYF.